This T cell receptor beta chain was sequenced in a study of cytomegalovirus exposure and HLA in healthy donors. PCR used 60 Vbeta primers and 13 Jbeta primers. Profiled with immunoSEQ multiplex PCR; TCRdb holds only in-frame clones, not every one. The table includes 150,000 or so clones, 8.5% to 10% detected once. The sample holds a few counts of this clone. Other DNA sequences in this sample translate to the same CDR3. In germline, CDR1 is SNHLY, CDR2 FYNNEI. The CDR3 sequence is 15 residues long. Unmatched junction bases numbered 8, after V lost 6 bases and J lost 2 bases. The chain links TRBV2 to TRBJ2-7, with 9 positions matching TRBD2. The sequence came from a middle-aged man in good health and CMV-seronegative. Sample: PBMCs. The CDR3 bases are TGTGCCAGCAGGCGAGCGGGGGGCGCAACCTACGAGCAGTACTTC. Residues: CASRRAGGATYEQYF. The full variable domain, its missing parts supplied by reference TRBV2 and TRBJ2-7, is EPEVTQTPSHQVTQMGQEVILRCVPISNHLYFYWYRQILGQKVEFLVSFYNNEISEKSEIFDDQFSVERPDGSNFTLKIRSTKLEDSAMYFCASRRAGGATYEQYFGPGTRLTVT.